The sample holds many counts of the clone carrying this TCR beta chain. Its target is not known. 5'RACE with 10-nucleotide random UMIs produced the cDNA. TCRdb reprocessed the 5' RACE reads via MiXCR and lists one record per CDR3 protein. The sample lists under 80,000 distinct CDR3 sequences, approximately 10% occurring once. The study drew its healthy controls from blood bank volunteers in Maryland, USA. The CDR3 is 17 amino acids. Germline V gene sequence: CDR1 LGHDT, CDR2 YNNKEL (reference sequence). V lost 0 bases and J lost 6; bases outside the gene matches: 13. The data stem from a study of neurological immune-mediated disorders. Study-wide findings and caveats: The study found the most TCR clonal expansion in HTLV-1-associated myelopathy and the least in multiple sclerosis, below healthy controls. Private repertoires in all groups were suggested by the absence of shared CDR3 amino acid sequences among expanded clones across subjects.

The clonotype originates from a man aged 45 to 65 in good health. Sequences were obtained from PBMCs. This rearrangement joins TRBV3-1 to TRBJ2-5, with 7 bases that match TRBD1. The CDR3 loop is CASSQDQVTGFRKTQYF. CDR3 DNA sequence: TGTGCCAGCAGCCAAGATCAAGTGACAGGGTTCCGAAAGACCCAGTACTTC.